This T cell receptor (beta chain) was captured by sequencing in a study of Ad26.COV2.S vaccination and SARS-CoV-2 variants. The treatment: 19 received Ad26.COV2.S at low or high dose, single or two shots; about 5 received placebo; per-sample allocation not given. Day 63 following the first vaccine or placebo injection was when the samples were taken. Assay: immunoSEQ multiplex PCR; the TCRdb copy retains only in-frame clones and omits some. The profile shows fewer than 500,000 clones, around 90% of them singletons. This sample comprised peripheral blood, obtained in a trial of Ad26.COV2.S vaccine versus placebo. The clonotype was recovered from a person between 18 and 60 years old who received the Ad26.COV2.S COVID-19 vaccine or a placebo.

CDR3: CASSATGTRETQYF. The CDR3 coding sequence is TGTGCCAGCAGCGCGACAGGGACTCGAGAGACCCAGTACTTC. The rearrangement links TRBV7-3 to TRBJ2-5; tentative D call: TRBD1 (7 bases). The CDR3 is made up of 14 amino acids. Germline V gene data show CDR1 as SGHTA and CDR2 as FQGTGA. The V end was cut by 5 bases, the J end by 4 bases, with 14 bases between. The variable domain in full, with the rest retrieved from reference TRBV7-3 and TRBJ2-5, is GAGVSQTPSNKVTEKGKYVELRCDPISGHTALYWYRQSLGQGPEFLIYFQGTGAADDSGLPNDRFFAVRPEGSVSTLKIQRTERGDSAVYLCASSATGTRETQYFGPGTRLLVL.